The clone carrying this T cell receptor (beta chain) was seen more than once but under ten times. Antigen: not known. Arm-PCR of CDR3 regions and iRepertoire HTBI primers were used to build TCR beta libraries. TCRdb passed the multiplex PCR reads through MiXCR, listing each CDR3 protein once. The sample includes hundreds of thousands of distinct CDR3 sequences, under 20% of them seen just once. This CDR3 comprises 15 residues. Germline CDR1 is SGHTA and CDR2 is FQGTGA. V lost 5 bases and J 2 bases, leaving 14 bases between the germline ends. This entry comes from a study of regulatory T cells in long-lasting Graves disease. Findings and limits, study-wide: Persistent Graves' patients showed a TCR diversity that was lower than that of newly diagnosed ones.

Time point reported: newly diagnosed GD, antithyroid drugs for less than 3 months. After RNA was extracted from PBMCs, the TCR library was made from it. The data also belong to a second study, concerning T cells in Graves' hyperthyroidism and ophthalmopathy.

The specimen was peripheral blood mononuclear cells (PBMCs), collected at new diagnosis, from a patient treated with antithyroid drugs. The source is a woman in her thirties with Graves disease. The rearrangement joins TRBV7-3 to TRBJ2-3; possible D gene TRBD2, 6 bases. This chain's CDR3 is CASSQSSVTTDTQYF. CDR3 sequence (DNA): TGTGCCAGCAGCCAATCTAGCGTAACCACAGATACGCAGTATTTT. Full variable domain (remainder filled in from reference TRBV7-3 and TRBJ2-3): GAGVSQTPSNKVTEKGKYVELRCDPISGHTALYWYRQSLGQGPEFLIYFQGTGAADDSGLPNDRFFAVRPEGSVSTLKIQRTERGDSAVYLCASSQSSVTTDTQYFGPGTRLTVL.